What follows are 6 T cell receptor beta chains derived from one specimen sequenced in a study of blood T cell repertoires in COVID-19. Here immunoSEQ multiplex PCR was the method, and the copy in TCRdb shows in-frame clones only, minus some. In the table there are 25,000 or so clones, about nine tenths of which are singletons. The source material was peripheral blood. These receptor sequences come from a woman aged 80 or older with active or convalescent COVID-19.

The chain combines TRBV5-1 with TRBJ1-1; D perhaps matches TRBD1 (6 bases). Germline-derived CDR1 and CDR2 are SGHRS and YFSETQ. Trimming took 7 bases from V and 1 from J, leaving 17 bases between them. The CDR3 is 15 amino acids. The CDR3 DNA reads as TGCGCCAGCCGGCAGGGGACCTTTACGAACACTGAAGCTTTCTTT. This gives the protein CASRQGTFTNTEAFF.

In DNA form, the CDR3 reads TGCGCCAGCAAACCCGGGGGTCGCACAGATACGCAGTATTTT. It translates to CASKPGGRTDTQYF. J is TRBJ2-3 and V is TRBV5-1; possibly TRBD2 for D (6 bases). The CDR3 runs 14 residues. Germline V lookup: CDR1 SGHRS, CDR2 YFSETQ. Trimming took 6 bases from V and 1 from J, leaving 12 bases between them. The variable domain in full, completed from reference TRBV5-1 and TRBJ2-3, reads KAGVTQTPRYLIKTRGQQVTLSCSPISGHRSVSWYQQTPGQGLQFLFEYFSETQRNKGNFPGRFSGRQFSNSRSEMNVSTLELGDSALYLCASKPGGRTDTQYFGPGTRLTVL.

The V gene is TRBV5-5, the J gene TRBJ1-5, with a tentative D call TRBD1 (5 bases). The V gene's germline CDR1 is SGHKS and CDR2 YYEKEE (reference sequence). There are 14 residues in the CDR3. Between the trimmed V and J ends, which lost 3 bases and 7 bases, there was a span of 14 bases. In DNA form, the CDR3 reads TGTGCCAGCAGCTCGACAATTCGGGGGCAGCCCCAGCATTTT. This sequence encodes CASSSTIRGQPQHF. The complete variable domain, with remaining parts taken from reference TRBV5-5 and TRBJ1-5, reads DAGVTQSPTHLIKTRGQQVTLRCSPISGHKSVSWYQQVLGQGPQFIFQYYEKEERGRGNFPDRFSARQFPNYSSELNVNALLLGDSALYLCASSSTIRGQPQHFGDGTRLSIL.

The chain employs TRBV28 and TRBJ1-5; 11 bases match TRBD1. The trim removed 6 bases at V and 5 bases at J, leaving 9 bases unmatched. CDR1 MDHEN and CDR2 SYDVKM come from the germline V gene. CDR3 size: 16 residues. The CDR3 reads CASRTYGTGGHQPQHF. The DNA of the CDR3 is TGTGCCAGCAGAACATACGGGACAGGGGGTCATCAGCCCCAGCATTTT. Full variable domain (outside the CDR3, taken from reference TRBV28 and TRBJ1-5): DVKVTQSSRYLVKRTGEKVFLECVQDMDHENMFWYRQDPGLGLRLIYFSYDVKMKEKGDIPEGYSVSREKKERFSLILESASTNQTSMYLCASRTYGTGGHQPQHFGDGTRLSIL.

The chain recombines TRBV27 with TRBJ1-1, with D possibly being TRBD1 (6 bases). The germline CDR1 and CDR2 sequences are MNHEY and SMNVEV (reference sequence). The CDR3 loop spans 14 amino acids. V was clipped by 4 bases and J by 2 bases, with 11 bases between them. The DNA of the CDR3 is TGTGCCAGCAGTTCCAGACAGGACAACACTGAAGCTTTCTTT. Protein sequence: CASSSRQDNTEAFF.

With regard to this clone: At one boundary the junction diverges from the germline segment, which might be a read error. The chain uses TRBV30 and TRBJ2-3; D gene uncertain. Germline CDR1 and CDR2: GTSNPN and SVGIG (reference sequence). The CDR3 totals 11 residues. CDR3 residues: CAWSATDTHYF. The DNA of the CDR3 is TGTGCCTGGAGTGCTACTGATACGCATTATTTT. Drawing the rest from reference TRBV30 and TRBJ2-3, the complete variable domain is SQTIHQWPATLVQPVGSPLSLECTVEGTSNPNLYWYRQAAGRGLQLLFYSVGIGQISSEVPQNLSASRPQDRQFILSSKKLLLSDSGFYLCAWSATDTHYFGPGTRLTVL.